These 3 T cell receptor beta chains came from one sample sequenced in a study of T cell changes during pregnancy in multiple sclerosis. Data came from immunoSEQ multiplex PCR; TCRdb stores just in-frame clones and leaves some out. Counted here are around 50,000 clones, over 80% occurring once; the ten biggest clones make up 0.67%. The sequenced sample was CD4+ T cells from peripheral blood mononuclear cells, obtained in the third trimester of pregnancy. These TCRs come from a female donor with multiple sclerosis, enrolled in a pregnancy study.

V usage is TRBV9 and J usage is TRBJ2-3; D possibly corresponds to TRBD2 (5 bases). The V gene's germline CDR1 is SGDLS and CDR2 YYNGEE. V lost 5 bases to trimming and J lost 0 bases, with 10 bases between them. This CDR3 is built from 14 residues. CDR3 region: CASSLTTSTDTQYF. CDR3 sequence (DNA): TGTGCCAGCAGTCTGACTACCAGCACAGATACGCAGTATTTT. Complete variable domain (other parts from reference TRBV9 and TRBJ2-3): DSGVTQTPKHLITATGQRVTLRCSPRSGDLSVYWYQQSLDQGLQFLIQYYNGEERAKGNILERFSAQQFPDLHSELNLSSLELGDSALYFCASSLTTSTDTQYFGPGTRLTVL.

The gene calls are TRBV6-4 and TRBJ2-2; 8 bases fit TRBD2. This CDR3 comprises 14 residues. Looked up from germline, CDR1 is MRHNA and CDR2 is SNTAGT. The J segment lost 0 bases and the V segment lost 8 bases, leaving 2 bases of the junction unmatched. Here the CDR3 reads CASQTSANTGELFF. DNA for the CDR3: TGTGCCAGCCAGACTAGCGCGAACACCGGGGAGCTGTTTTTT.

This chain joins TRBV30 and TRBJ2-5; no clear D. The CDR3 loop spans 11 amino acids. Germline loops: CDR1 GTSNPN, CDR2 SVGIG (reference sequence). Trimming removed 2 bases at V and 3 bases at J, with 4 bases between. CDR3 DNA: TGTGCCTGGAGTATTAAAGAGACCCAGTACTTC. As protein: CAWSIKETQYF. Looking up the rest from reference TRBV30 and TRBJ2-5 gives the full variable domain: SQTIHQWPATLVQPVGSPLSLECTVEGTSNPNLYWYRQAAGRGLQLLFYSVGIGQISSEVPQNLSASRPQDRQFILSSKKLLLSDSGFYLCAWSIKETQYFGPGTRLLVL.